The rows below give T cell receptor beta chains drawn from one sample of a study of blood T cell repertoires in COVID-19. This table comes from immunoSEQ multiplex PCR, and its TCRdb copy is limited to in-frame clones, with some not included. The sample contains roughly 220,000 clones, over 80% of which appear only once. What was sequenced was PBMCs or T cells enriched from blood (not recorded which). Receptor source: a woman in her 40s who had recovered from COVID-19. Each CDR3 is given with its conserved first and last residue. The D gene is left open where the match is weak. Clone size appears in some rows only: once, few, many, or a class for an expanded clone.

V gene	D gene	clone size	J gene	CDR3 protein	CDR3 DNA
TRBV29-1	TRBD2	many	TRBJ2-2	CSVRRLAGTGELFF	TGCAGCGTTCGTCGTCTAGCGGGCACCGGGGAGCTGTTTTTT
TRBV7-2	-	few	TRBJ1-5	CASSMDNNQPQHF	TGTGCCAGCAGCATGGACAACAATCAGCCCCAGCATTTT
TRBV7-2	-	-	TRBJ2-2	CASSLFLASNTGELFF	TGTGCCAGCAGCTTATTCCTAGCGTCGAACACCGGGGAGCTGTTTTTT
TRBV7-2	TRBD2	once	TRBJ2-7	CASSFGGGYEQYF	TGTGCCAGCAGCTTCGGCGGGGGCTACGAGCAGTACTTC
TRBV2	-	-	TRBJ1-3	CASSVNLGDTIYF	TGTGCCAGCAGTGTTAACTTAGGGGACACCATATATTTT
TRBV3-1/TRBV3-2	-	-	TRBJ2-3	CASSQGARDTQYF	TGTGCCAGCAGCCAGGGGGCGAGAGATACGCAGTATTTT
TRBV19	-	-	TRBJ2-1	CASSIVPNNEQFF	TGTGCCAGTAGTATAGTCCCCAACAATGAGCAGTTCTTC
TRBV6-1	-	-	TRBJ1-2	CASSEGLGTNRYGYTF	TGTGCCAGCAGTGAAGGGCTAGGGACAAACCGCTATGGCTACACCTTC
TRBV2	TRBD2	-	TRBJ2-1	CASSGERGAYNEQFF	TGTGCCAGCAGTGGGGAACGGGGGGCCTACAATGAGCAGTTCTTC
TRBV7-8	TRBD1	few	TRBJ1-4	CASSRDRELFF	TGTGCCAGCAGCCGGGACAGGGAATTGTTTTTT
TRBV6-2/TRBV6-3	TRBD1	-	TRBJ1-5	CASSPQGARSNQPQHF	TGTGCCAGCAGCCCTCAGGGGGCGCGGAGCAATCAGCCCCAGCATTTT
TRBV4-3	TRBD1	-	TRBJ2-4	CASSRGQGTNIQYF	TGCGCCAGCAGCCGAGGACAGGGAACGAACATTCAGTACTTC
TRBV27	TRBD1	-	TRBJ1-2	CASSVDRIGYGYTF	TGTGCCAGCAGTGTGGACAGGATTGGCTATGGCTACACCTTC
TRBV21-1	-	-	TRBJ1-5	CASSKAEDRGSIVDQPQHF	TGTGCCAGCAGCAAAGCTGAGGACAGGGGGAGCATAGTGGATCAGCCCCAGCATTTT
TRBV7-6	TRBD1	-	TRBJ1-6	CASSLAAGGISPLHF	TGTGCCAGCAGCTTAGCTGCAGGGGGCATTTCACCCCTCCACTTT
TRBV5-1	TRBD1	-	TRBJ2-2	CASSLGQGSAGELFF	TGCGCCAGCAGCTTGGGACAGGGTTCGGCCGGGGAGCTGTTTTTT
TRBV5-4	-	-	TRBJ2-2	CASSGRGGGTGELFF	TGTGCCAGCAGCGGGCGGGGCGGCGGGACCGGGGAGCTGTTTTTT
TRBV6-4	-	-	TRBJ2-7	CASSDPYRVFSYEQYF	TGTGCCAGCAGTGACCCGTACAGGGTCTTTTCCTACGAGCAGTACTTC
TRBV6-1	-	few	TRBJ2-7	CASSEPHGSYEQYF	TGTGCCAGCAGTGAACCCCACGGTTCCTACGAGCAGTACTTC
TRBV7-8	TRBD1	-	TRBJ2-1	CASSQDRGDEQFF	TGTGCCAGCAGCCAGGACAGGGGCGATGAGCAGTTCTTC
TRBV28	TRBD2	-	TRBJ2-1	CASSLRTSGSLSYNEQFF	TGTGCCAGCAGTTTACGGACTAGCGGCTCCCTCTCCTACAATGAGCAGTTCTTC
TRBV7-9	TRBD1	-	TRBJ1-3	CASSLGQGAGNTIYF	TGTGCCAGCAGCCTGGGACAGGGGGCTGGAAACACCATATATTTT
TRBV28	TRBD1	few	TRBJ2-3	CASTLDRGPDTQYF	TGTGCCAGCACCCTGGACAGGGGCCCAGATACGCAGTATTTT
TRBV7-6	-	-	TRBJ1-5	CASSWDINQPQHF	TGTGCCAGCAGCTGGGACATCAATCAGCCCCAGCATTTT
TRBV19	TRBD2	-	TRBJ2-2	CASSRGLAGGAGELFF	TGTGCCAGTAGTAGAGGACTAGCGGGAGGAGCCGGGGAGCTGTTTTTT
TRBV30	-	once	TRBJ1-6	CAWRNSENSPLHF	TGTGCCTGGAGAAATAGCGAAAATTCACCCCTCCACTTT
TRBV28	TRBD1	-	TRBJ2-7	CASSFQGQGFYEQYF	TGTGCCAGCAGTTTCCAAGGACAGGGGTTTTACGAGCAGTACTTC
TRBV18	-	-	TRBJ1-2	CASSQANYGYTF	TGTGCCAGCTCACAAGCAAACTATGGCTACACCTTC
TRBV18	TRBD1	-	TRBJ2-7	CASSTGQGSYEQYF	TGTGCCAGCTCAACGGGACAGGGCTCCTACGAGCAGTACTTC
TRBV28	TRBD1	-	TRBJ2-7	CASTPSGTGTYEQYF	TGTGCCAGCACCCCTTCCGGGACAGGTACCTACGAGCAGTACTTC
TRBV28	-	once	TRBJ1-5	CASSLRGYSNQPQHF	TGTGCCAGCAGTTTAAGAGGGTATAGCAATCAGCCCCAGCATTTT
TRBV9	TRBD1	-	TRBJ1-2	CASSVGIGTGGGYTF	TGTGCCAGCAGCGTAGGGATCGGGACAGGGGGAGGCTACACCTTC
TRBV3-1/TRBV3-2	TRBD2	-	TRBJ2-7	CASSSTSGYEQYF	TGTGCCAGCAGCTCGACTAGCGGTTACGAGCAGTACTTC
TRBV24-1	-	-	TRBJ2-3	CATTGTSSTDTQYF	TGTGCCACCACCGGGACTTCTAGCACAGATACGCAGTATTTT
TRBV28	-	-	TRBJ1-6	CASSLRNDYNSPLHF	TGTGCCAGCAGTTTGCGGAATGACTATAATTCACCCCTCCACTTT
TRBV18	TRBD1	-	TRBJ2-1	CASSPGTVNSNEQFF	TGTGCCAGCTCACCCGGGACAGTGAACTCCAATGAGCAGTTCTTC
TRBV12-3/TRBV12-4	-	-	TRBJ1-4	CASSLGALLFF	TGTGCCAGCAGTTTGGGGGCTTTACTGTTTTTT
TRBV5-5	TRBD1	-	TRBJ1-4	CASSWGTGNEKLFF	TGTGCCAGCAGTTGGGGGACAGGGAATGAAAAACTGTTTTTT
TRBV29-1	-	once	TRBJ2-1	CSVDRRIAYNEQFF	TGCAGCGTTGATCGCAGAATTGCCTACAATGAGCAGTTCTTC
TRBV28	-	-	TRBJ1-5	CASSFISGQLSNQPQHF	TGTGCCAGCAGTTTCATATCGGGACAACTCAGCAATCAGCCCCAGCATTTT
TRBV25-1	-	-	TRBJ2-3	CASSSDTQYF	TGTGCCAGCAGTTCTGATACGCAGTATTTT
TRBV29-1	-	-	TRBJ2-1	CSVEERGKGEQFF	TGCAGCGTTGAAGAGAGGGGGAAGGGTGAGCAGTTCTTC
TRBV28	-	-	TRBJ1-2	CASTSLAGLYNYGYTF	TGTGCCAGCACATCCTTGGCGGGGCTTTATAACTATGGCTACACCTTC
TRBV7-6	TRBD1	-	TRBJ2-3	CASSLSRDRATDTQYF	TGTGCCAGCAGCCTCAGCCGTGACAGGGCCACAGATACGCAGTATTTT
TRBV5-1	TRBD2	-	TRBJ2-1	CASSPFSAGGSYNEQFF	TGCGCCAGCAGCCCATTTTCAGCGGGAGGCTCCTACAATGAGCAGTTCTTC
TRBV5-5	TRBD1	once	TRBJ1-1	CASSVTGSTEAFF	TGTGCCAGCAGCGTGACAGGGAGCACTGAAGCTTTCTTT
TRBV3-1/TRBV3-2	TRBD1	-	TRBJ2-2	CASRPTTGYTGELFF	TGTGCCAGCCGGCCAACGACAGGGTACACCGGGGAGCTGTTTTTT
TRBV2	-	-	TRBJ2-5	CASIGRQVSKETQYF	TGTGCCAGCATTGGAAGACAGGTCTCGAAAGAGACCCAGTACTTC
TRBV28	-	-	TRBJ1-2	CASSPPLGGGLLGYTF	TGTGCCAGCAGTCCGCCGCTAGGGGGAGGGCTTTTGGGCTACACCTTC
TRBV28	TRBD2	-	TRBJ2-4	CASSLFAAGAAKNIQYF	TGTGCCAGCAGTTTATTCGCGGCGGGAGCTGCCAAAAACATTCAGTACTTC
TRBV5-6	-	many	TRBJ1-2	CASSLWRTPGDGYTF	TGTGCCAGCAGCTTGTGGAGAACCCCAGGGGATGGCTACACCTTC
TRBV7-2	TRBD1	-	TRBJ2-6	CASSSQGAGANVLTF	TGTGCCAGCAGCTCGCAGGGGGCTGGGGCCAACGTCCTGACTTTC
TRBV11-2	-	-	TRBJ1-2	CASSLMRDPKGSYTF	TGTGCCAGCAGCTTGATGCGGGACCCAAAAGGGAGCTACACCTTC